What follows are 30 T cell receptor beta chains derived from one specimen sequenced in a study of human T cells and chemical hapten exposure. The sample's time point: patch test 1, 2 weeks after DPC sensitization. The treatment here: therapeutic diphenylcyclopropenone sensitization with weekly scalp DPC. TCRdb analysed the RACE reads with MiXCR anew, one entry per CDR3 protein. This table holds about 14,000 distinct CDR3 sequences, about 17% found once. The input for sequencing was whole blood, taken in connection with sensitization to the hapten diphenylcyclopropenone (DPC). These receptors were taken from a woman under 40 with alopecia areata. Some clones in this sample may be carry-over from other donors' samples.

The sample holds many counts of this clonotype. J is TRBJ2-7 and V is TRBV28; the match to TRBD1 covers 8 bases. This CDR3 region has 11 residues. CDR1 is MDHEN and CDR2 is SYDVKM in the germline V gene. V gave up 10 bases and J gave up 5 bases; unmatched junction bases: 4. CDR3 sequence: CATRTGNEQYV. DNA of the CDR3: TGTGCCACCCGGACAGGGAACGAGCAGTACGTC.

The chain employs TRBV2 and TRBJ1-1; D ambiguous. The germline CDR1 and CDR2 sequences are SNHLY and FYNNEI. Between the trimmed V and J ends, which lost 4 bases and 0 bases, there was a span of 6 bases. This CDR3 comprises 13 residues. The CDR3 coding sequence is TGTGCCAGCAGTGTTGGCGTGAACACTGAAGCTTTCTTT. This gives the protein CASSVGVNTEAFF.

CDR3 in DNA: TGTGCCAGCAGTGCAAGCTCCCCCGGCACCTACGAGCAGTACTTC. This gives the protein CASSASSPGTYEQYF. V gene TRBV6-1 combines with J gene TRBJ2-7; D is ambiguous. Trimming left V 4 bases short and J 2 bases short, with 15 bases between. Germline assignment: CDR1 MNHNS and CDR2 SASEGT. The CDR3 contains 15 residues.

Many counts were recorded for this clonotype. The gene calls are TRBV29-1 and TRBJ2-7; TRBD1 is a possible D gene (6 bases). The germline gives CDR1 SQVTM, CDR2 ANQGSEA. The CDR3 covers 12 residues. Trimming took off 7 bases at V and 3 bases at J, with 13 bases between the two ends. The CDR3 bases are TGCAGCGCTTCGACAGGAAGCTACGAGCAGTACTTC. Translating it yields CSASTGSYEQYF.

In its sample, this clonotype ranks as medium-sized. The rearrangement uses TRBV6-2 or TRBV6-3 and TRBJ2-3; D possibly matches TRBD1 or TRBD2 (5 bases each). The germline CDR1 and CDR2 sequences are MNHEY and SVGEGT. This CDR3 is built from 15 residues. V dropped 10 bases and J dropped 0 bases, with 17 bases sitting between them. CDR3 residues: CAIQRWWGSTDTQYF. The CDR3 nucleotides are TGTGCCATACAGAGGTGGTGGGGGAGCACAGATACGCAGTATTTT.

This clonotype was seen a handful of times. The chain uses TRBV19 and TRBJ2-3; no firm D call. Germline V gives CDR1 LNHDA, CDR2 SQIVND (reference sequence). The CDR3 sequence is 16 residues long. Trimming shortened V by 0 bases and J by 1 base, and 11 bases separated the two germline ends. The CDR3 loop is CASSIERVLRTDTQYF. The CDR3 DNA sequence: TGTGCCAGTAGTATAGAGCGTGTTCTTCGCACAGATACGCAGTATTTT.

This clonotype has at least ten counts. This sequence joins TRBV19 and TRBJ1-5; D ambiguous. CDR3 size: 13 residues. Per germline, CDR1 LNHDA and CDR2 SQIVND (reference sequence). V was shortened by 8 bases and J by 2 bases, with 10 bases between the two germline ends. CDR3 loop: CASQFGGNQPQHF. The CDR3 DNA reads TGTGCCAGTCAGTTTGGGGGCAATCAGCCCCAGCATTTT.

This clonotype was recorded at least ten times. The rearrangement uses TRBV10-3 and TRBJ2-7, with D maybe TRBD1 (5 bases). Germline CDR1 is ENHRY and CDR2 is SYGVKD. The CDR3 is 12 amino acids. Deletions cut 6 bases from V and 5 bases from J, with 11 bases between. The CDR3 protein is CAISLDRHEQYF. CDR3 nucleotides: TGTGCCATCAGCCTAGACAGACACGAGCAGTACTTC.

There are a few counts of this clonotype. This rearrangement joins TRBV29-1 to TRBJ1-1, with 7 bases fitting TRBD1. This CDR3 has 13 residues. CDR1 is SQVTM, CDR2 ANQGSEA, per germline. The V and J ends lost 7 bases and 4 bases, in that order; junction bases with no gene match: 9. In DNA, the CDR3 is TGCAGCGGAGACAGGGCGACCGGCACTGAAGCTTTCTTT. Residues: CSGDRATGTEAFF.

V and J are TRBV6-4 and TRBJ1-1, with TRBD1 as a possible D gene (6 bases). V dropped 2 bases and J dropped 0 bases, with 7 bases sitting between them. Germline V gene sequence: CDR1 MRHNA, CDR2 SNTAGT. The CDR3 has 14 amino acids. The CDR3 DNA sequence: TGTGCCAGCAGTGACGGACAGTTGAACACTGAAGCTTTCTTT. Its translation is CASSDGQLNTEAFF.

This clonotype was seen at least ten times. V usage is TRBV4-3 and J usage is TRBJ2-1; 15 positions agree with TRBD2. Per the germline V gene, CDR1 is LGHNA and CDR2 is YSLEER. With 3 bases clipped from V and 1 base from J, the junction kept 13 bases outside the gene matches. The CDR3 is made up of 21 amino acids. The CDR3 is CASSHLAGLAGGPLSYNEQFF. The CDR3 coding sequence is TGCGCCAGCAGCCATCTAGCTGGACTAGCGGGAGGGCCTCTTTCCTACAATGAGCAGTTCTTC.

This clonotype was recorded a few times. J is TRBJ2-5 and V is TRBV19; D tentatively fits TRBD1 or TRBD2 (5 bases each). The CDR3 runs to 16 residues. Germline V gene lookup returns CDR1 LNHDA and CDR2 SQIVND (reference sequence). Trimming shortened V by 4 bases and J by 2 bases, and 17 bases separated the two germline ends. The CDR3 sequence is CASSNWGHRLQETQYF. The CDR3 nucleotides are TGTGCCAGTAGTAATTGGGGCCACAGACTACAAGAGACCCAGTACTTC.

This clonotype was picked up many times. V usage is TRBV3-1 and J usage is TRBJ1-2; weak D call: TRBD1 (5 bases). The CDR3 length is 12 residues. Germline CDR1 reads LGHDT; CDR2 reads YNNKEL (reference sequence). The V gene lost 4 bases and the J gene lost 6 bases, with 9 bases spanning the gap. The CDR3 sequence: CASSPGIHGYTF. The CDR3 DNA is TGTGCCAGCAGCCCAGGGATTCATGGCTACACCTTC.

This clonotype was seen many times. The gene calls are TRBV5-1 and TRBJ2-1; D may be TRBD1 (6 bases). The CDR3 contains 12 residues. V dropped 4 bases and J dropped 7 bases, with 9 bases sitting between them. The germline V gene has CDR1 SGHRS and CDR2 YFSETQ. CDR3 protein: CASSRTVNEQFF. For the CDR3, the DNA is TGCGCCAGCAGCCGGACAGTGAATGAGCAGTTCTTC.

This clonotype has at least ten counts. The rearrangement links TRBV7-2 to TRBJ2-1, with TRBD1 matching over 8 bases. This CDR3 comprises 17 residues. With V trimmed by 1 base and J by 5 bases, 10 bases remained unmatched. Germline V gene sequence: CDR1 SGHTA, CDR2 FQGNSA. The CDR3 reads CASSLDTGGPAHNEQFF. In DNA, the CDR3 is TGTGCCAGCAGCTTAGACACAGGGGGGCCCGCCCACAATGAGCAGTTCTTC. Full variable domain (outside the CDR3, taken from reference TRBV7-2 and TRBJ2-1): GAGVSQSPSNKVTEKGKDVELRCDPISGHTALYWYRQSLGQGLEFLIYFQGNSAPDKSGLPSDRFSAERTGGSVSTLTIQRTQQEDSAVYLCASSLDTGGPAHNEQFFGPGTRLTVL.

In its sample, this clonotype ranks as medium-sized (0.01 to 0.1%). The chain uses TRBV10-3 and TRBJ1-2; TRBD1 is a possible D gene (5 bases). V gave up 11 bases and J gave up 7 bases, with 8 bases separating them. The CDR3 has 9 residues. Germline V gene lookup returns CDR1 ENHRY and CDR2 SYGVKD. The CDR3, as DNA: TGTGCCGTCGGGGGTGGCTACACCTTC. Translating gives CAVGGGYTF.

There are many counts of this clonotype. This chain joins TRBV6-5 and TRBJ2-7, with D perhaps matching TRBD1 (6 bases). The CDR3 loop spans 14 amino acids. With 4 bases removed from V and 5 bases from J, the gap between germline ends came to 15 bases. Per the germline V gene, CDR1 is MNHEY and CDR2 is SVGAGI. The CDR3 DNA reads TGTGCCAGCAGTTTGCAGGGGCCTGAACACGAGCAGTACGTC. The encoded protein is CASSLQGPEHEQYV.

This clonotype was seen at least ten times. The J gene is TRBJ1-6, the V gene TRBV12-3 or TRBV12-4; the D gene is possibly TRBD1 (6 bases). The CDR3 is made up of 14 amino acids. The V end was cut by 2 bases, the J end by 9 bases, with 11 bases between. CDR3 coding DNA: TGTGCCAGCAGTTTATCGGGGGCAAGTTCACCCCTCCACTTT. This sequence encodes CASSLSGASSPLHF.

This chain uses TRBV7-2 with TRBJ2-3; 7 bases align to TRBD2. V was clipped by 7 bases and J by 3 bases; unmatched bases: 13. This CDR3 comprises 16 residues. Per germline, CDR1 SGHTA and CDR2 FQGNSA. The chain's CDR3 is CASNPLTTGRTDTQYF. The DNA for the CDR3 is TGTGCCAGCAATCCCCTCACTACCGGGAGGACAGATACGCAGTATTTT.

This clonotype has ten or more counts. This sequence joins TRBV7-9 and TRBJ2-5, with D uncertain. The CDR3 spans 11 residues. Deletions cut 5 bases from V and 4 bases from J, with 5 bases between. Germline CDR1 and CDR2: SEHNR and FQNEAQ (reference sequence). This CDR3 is CASSTLETQYF. The CDR3 nucleotides are TGTGCCAGCAGCACTCTAGAGACCCAGTACTTC.

The chain carries TRBV28 and TRBJ1-1; D possibly corresponds to TRBD1 (5 bases). Per germline, CDR1 MDHEN and CDR2 SYDVKM. CDR3 length equals 13 residues. V was trimmed by 7 bases and J by 4 bases, leaving 13 bases between them. CDR3 sequence (DNA): TGTGCCAGCACCGGGGGATTCCGCACTGAAGCTTTCTTT. Translation: CASTGGFRTEAFF.

This clonotype was observed many times. The chain employs TRBV10-3 and TRBJ2-1; either TRBD1 or TRBD2 may fit D (5 bases each). CDR1 and CDR2 (germline): ENHRY, SYGVKD. CDR3 length equals 12 residues. Trimming took off 11 bases at V and 7 bases at J, with 15 bases between the two ends. CDR3 in DNA: TGTGCCTCGTGGGACGGTTTGAATGAGCAGTTCTTC. Translation gives CASWDGLNEQFF.

This clonotype was seen ten or more times. The V and J genes are TRBV7-9 and TRBJ1-6; D is uncertain. Trimming stripped 7 bases from V and 14 bases from J, with 12 bases between. Germline CDR1 reads SEHNR; CDR2 reads FQNEAQ (reference sequence). The CDR3 consists of 11 residues. CDR3 sequence (DNA): TGTGCCAGCAACACTGAGGGTGCCCTCCACTTT. Amino acid sequence: CASNTEGALHF.

Within the sample, this clonotype is medium-sized. This rearrangement joins TRBV24-1 to TRBJ2-1, with 7 bases identical to TRBD2. The V segment lost 1 base and the J segment 5 bases; nucleotides outside the gene matches: 4. The CDR3 loop spans 15 amino acids. Germline values: CDR1 KGHDR, CDR2 SFDVKD. CDR3 sequence (DNA): TGTGCCACCAGTGATTTTGCGGGAGTGGACAATGAGCAGTTCTTC. This encodes CATSDFAGVDNEQFF.

The V gene is TRBV6-5, the J gene TRBJ2-1; D is ambiguous. CDR3 size: 11 residues. Per the germline V gene, CDR1 is MNHEY and CDR2 is SVGAGI. The germline V and J ends were trimmed by 5 bases and 7 bases, with 6 bases remaining between them. The CDR3 region is CASSGPNEQFF. The CDR3 DNA reads TGTGCCAGCAGTGGCCCGAATGAGCAGTTCTTC.

This clonotype was counted many times. The rearrangement joins TRBV3-1 to TRBJ2-3; D remains ambiguous. Trimming cost V 8 bases and J 0 bases, with 15 bases left between them. The length of the CDR3 is 15 residues. Germline V CDR1 and CDR2: LGHDT, YNNKEL (reference sequence). In nucleotides, the CDR3 is TGTGCCAGCGAAACCGCCGGTAATAGCACAGATACGCAGTATTTT. The encoded protein is CASETAGNSTDTQYF.

This clonotype appeared many times. V is TRBV30 and J is TRBJ2-1, with D possibly being TRBD1 (6 bases). The germline V gene has CDR1 GTSNPN and CDR2 SVGIG (reference sequence). The CDR3 runs to 13 residues. The V gene lost 4 bases and the J gene lost 10 bases, with 17 bases spanning the gap. The CDR3 protein is CAWKVGTLREQFF. Written as DNA, the CDR3 is TGTGCCTGGAAAGTGGGGACATTGAGGGAGCAGTTCTTC.

CDR3: CASSPGDRRNEKLFF. The CDR3 DNA is TGTGCCAGCAGCCCAGGGGACAGAAGAAATGAAAAACTGTTTTTT. The chain joins TRBV3-1 to TRBJ1-4; 7 bases are a match to TRBD1. Germline V gene sequence: CDR1 LGHDT, CDR2 YNNKEL (reference sequence). The J segment lost 5 bases and the V segment lost 4 bases, leaving 7 bases of the junction unmatched. CDR3 size: 15 residues.

This clonotype is classed as medium-sized. The V and J genes are TRBV12-3 or TRBV12-4 and TRBJ1-1, with D uncertain. Trimming took 3 bases from V and 5 from J, leaving 7 bases between them. CDR3 length equals 12 residues. CDR3 amino acids: CASSFGLTEAFF. The CDR3 nucleotides are TGTGCCAGCAGTTTCGGGTTGACTGAAGCTTTCTTT.

This clonotype was detected ten times or more. The chain uses TRBV10-3 and TRBJ2-2; D call uncertain. The CDR3 contains 15 residues. CDR1 and CDR2 from the germline V gene are ENHRY and SYGVKD. With 7 bases removed from V and 1 base from J, the gap between germline ends came to 13 bases. CDR3 sequence: CAINPSALNTGELFF. DNA for the CDR3: TGTGCCATCAATCCTTCTGCCTTGAACACCGGGGAGCTGTTTTTT.